Below, 10 T cell receptor beta chains from the same sample are listed, as sequenced in a study of T-cell reconstitution after alpha-beta-depleted transplantation in children. The TCRbeta library was prepared with unique molecular identifiers. Each CDR3 protein is one row after TCRdb ran MiXCR on the PCR reads. This table has about 350,000 distinct CDR3 sequences, about 16% appearing once. The sample consisted of PBMCs, mostly from graft donor cells, taken 360 days after TCRalphabeta/CD19-depleted stem cell transplant. Every receptor here comes from a male patient between 2 and 10 years old who had a stem cell transplant for acute lymphoblastic leukemia, so the T cells may come from the graft donor.

This clonotype showed up many times. The chain is built from TRBV28 and TRBJ2-3, with D tentatively TRBD1 (5 bases). Germline loops: CDR1 MDHEN, CDR2 SYDVKM. The V gene lost 5 bases and the J gene lost 0 bases, with 12 bases spanning the gap. CDR3 length equals 15 residues. The CDR3 DNA follows: TGTGCCAGCAGTCCAGGGTTGGTGAGCACAGATACGCAGTATTTT. Amino acids: CASSPGLVSTDTQYF.

This clonotype was counted only a few times. The chain combines TRBV2 with TRBJ2-1, with 9 bases lining up with TRBD2. With V trimmed by 8 bases and J by 3 bases, 8 bases remained unmatched. Germline lookup yields CDR1 SNHLY and CDR2 FYNNEI. This CDR3 is 15 amino acids long. The CDR3 DNA reads TGTGCCAGCGTCTCGACTAGCGGCATCTACAATGAGCAGTTCTTC. Its translation is CASVSTSGIYNEQFF.

This clonotype appeared a few times. This chain's CDR3 is CASSWTVAGETQYF. The CDR3 DNA is TGCGCCAGCAGCTGGACAGTTGCGGGAGAGACCCAGTACTTC. The chain is built from TRBV5-1 and TRBJ2-5; D perhaps matches TRBD1 (6 bases). Germline V gene data show CDR1 as SGHRS and CDR2 as YFSETQ. This CDR3 has 14 residues. Trimming stripped 3 bases from V and 4 bases from J, with 13 bases between.

This clonotype appeared a few times. V usage is TRBV7-2 and J usage is TRBJ1-1; perhaps TRBD1 as D (5 bases). V was trimmed by 0 bases and J by 10 bases, leaving 12 bases between them. CDR3 size: 13 residues. Germline loops: CDR1 SGHTA, CDR2 FQGNSA. The CDR3 DNA reads TGTGCCAGCAGCTTAGCGGGGGGTCGGGGAGCTTTCTTT. It translates to CASSLAGGRGAFF.

This clonotype was counted only a few times. The DNA for the CDR3 is TGTGCCAGCAGTTACCTGTTTCAAGAGACCCAGTACTTC. This translates into CASSYLFQETQYF. The chain links TRBV6-2 or TRBV6-3 to TRBJ2-5; unclear D gene. The V end was cut by 2 bases, the J end by 2 bases, with 6 bases between. Looked up from germline, CDR1 is MNHEY and CDR2 is SVGEGT. The CDR3 has 13 amino acids.

This clonotype has a handful of counts. The J gene is TRBJ2-3, the V gene TRBV4-3, with 7 bases identical to TRBD2. Germline V gene data show CDR1 as LGHNA and CDR2 as YSLEER. This CDR3 has 16 residues. V lost 2 bases and J lost 5; bases outside the gene matches: 10. The DNA for the CDR3 is TGCGCCAGCAGCCAACAGACGGGAGGCCAGGGAGATACGCAGTATTTT. Translation: CASSQQTGGQGDTQYF.

This clonotype was counted ten times or more. The rearrangement uses TRBV4-2 and TRBJ2-6, with 8 bases fitting TRBD2. Germline CDR1 is LGHNA and CDR2 is YNFKEQ. This CDR3 has 19 residues. Germline trimming cut 0 bases from V and 0 bases from J; bases unmatched to any gene: 7. The CDR3 loop is CASSQEVSSGLSGANVLTF. The CDR3 coding sequence is TGTGCCAGCAGCCAAGAGGTCTCTAGCGGGCTCTCTGGGGCCAACGTCCTGACTTTC.

The chain employs TRBV4-1 and TRBJ2-3, with 12 nucleotides matching TRBD2. CDR1 and CDR2 (germline): MGHRA, YSYEKL. The CDR3 has 15 amino acids. J gave up 5 bases and V 2 bases, and 2 bases lay outside the gene matches. This CDR3 is CASSQPGLAGDTQYF. CDR3 DNA sequence: TGCGCCAGCAGCCAACCGGGACTAGCGGGAGATACGCAGTATTTT.

This chain uses TRBV4-1 with TRBJ2-1; tentatively, D is TRBD1 or TRBD2 (5 bases each). The germline V and J ends were trimmed by 8 bases and 5 bases, with 25 bases remaining between them. The germline V gene encodes CDR1 MGHRA and CDR2 YSYEKL. The length of the CDR3 is 17 residues. The CDR3 sequence: CASANPGSSPINNEQFF. CDR3 DNA sequence: TGCGCCAGCGCCAACCCAGGGTCTAGCCCAATAAACAATGAGCAGTTCTTC.

This sequence joins TRBV7-2 and TRBJ2-1; no reliable D call. Germline V gene lookup returns CDR1 SGHTA and CDR2 FQGNSA. This CDR3 has 15 residues. V was shortened by 7 bases and J by 4 bases, with 17 bases between the two germline ends. Here the CDR3 DNA reads TGTGCCAGCACCTATAGGGTAGTTGGGTACAATGAGCAGTTCTTC. This encodes CASTYRVVGYNEQFF.